The 22 T cell receptor beta chains reported below all come from one sample, sequenced in a study of T cells in Graves' hyperthyroidism and ophthalmopathy. Authors of the study amplified TCR beta CDR3 regions from RNA transcripts. HTBI primers drove first-round RT-PCR of the TCR CDR3. MiXCR, applied by TCRdb to the multiplex PCR reads, yields one record per CDR3 protein. The repertoire consists of around 350,000 distinct CDR3 sequences, with around 16% occurring once and the leading ten covering roughly 26%. Sequencing input: blood. All receptors derive from a woman younger than 35 with Graves' hyperthyroidism that later progressed to Graves' ophthalmopathy.

This clonotype has just a few counts. The chain links TRBV13 to TRBJ2-7; D possibly matches TRBD1 or TRBD2 (5 bases each). V was clipped by 3 bases and J by 4 bases, with 25 bases between them. This CDR3 spans 18 amino acids. The germline CDR1 and CDR2 sequences are PRHDT and FYEKMQ (reference sequence). Here the CDR3 reads CASSLSQRGSEGWYEQYF. The CDR3 DNA reads TGTGCCAGCAGCTTGAGTCAGAGGGGCAGTGAAGGATGGTACGAGCAGTACTTC.

The chain employs TRBV20-1 and TRBJ1-2; the match to TRBD1 covers 7 bases. This CDR3 has 12 residues. Germline assignment: CDR1 DFQATT and CDR2 SNEGSKA (reference sequence). After removal of 4 bases from V and 8 bases from J, the junction contained 7 bases not matched to a gene. CDR3 nucleotides: TGCAGTGCTAAAGCAGGGGGGGACGGCTACACCTTC. Its protein is CSAKAGGDGYTF.

This clonotype has a count of ten or more. This chain uses TRBV20-1 with TRBJ2-7; 8 nucleotides match TRBD1. The germline gives CDR1 DFQATT, CDR2 SNEGSKA (reference sequence). V shed 5 bases, J shed 6 bases, and the junction held 18 bases outside the gene matches. The CDR3 spans 16 residues. CDR3: CSASRPQDRALSEQYF. In DNA, the CDR3 is TGCAGTGCTTCACGACCCCAGGACAGGGCTCTCTCCGAGCAGTACTTC.

The rearrangement uses TRBV20-1 and TRBJ2-7; 9 positions agree with TRBD2. This CDR3 has 15 amino acids. The trim removed 3 bases at V and 4 bases at J, leaving 10 bases unmatched. CDR1 and CDR2 from the germline V gene are DFQATT and SNEGSKA (reference sequence). Here the CDR3 DNA reads TGCAGTGCTAGTGAAGTGGCTAGCGGGACTTACGAGCAGTACTTC. Translated: CSASEVASGTYEQYF.

Many counts were recorded for this clonotype. DNA for the CDR3: TGTGCCAGCAGTTCCAGGGTGAACACTGAAGCTTTCTTT. Its translation is CASSSRVNTEAFF. The chain uses TRBV27 and TRBJ1-1; D is possibly TRBD1 (5 bases). V was pared by 4 bases and J by 0 bases, with 6 bases between. The CDR3 sequence is 13 residues long. Germline V lookup: CDR1 MNHEY, CDR2 SMNVEV (reference sequence).

This clonotype was observed many times. The chain recombines TRBV20-1 with TRBJ1-1; a weak D match, TRBD1 (5 bases). The length of the CDR3 is 13 residues. Germline CDR1 reads DFQATT; CDR2 reads SNEGSKA (reference sequence). The CDR3 loop reads CGTAGHSNTEAFF. The CDR3, as DNA: TGCGGTACGGCAGGGCATTCGAACACTGAAGCTTTCTTT.

This clonotype was seen repeatedly, ten times or more. The gene calls are TRBV6-1 and TRBJ1-1; D not resolved. Between the trimmed V and J ends, which lost 5 bases and 1 base, there was a span of 14 bases. CDR3 length: 15 residues. Germline V gene sequence: CDR1 MNHNS, CDR2 SASEGT. CDR3 protein: CASSKTGFGNTEAFF. Written as DNA, the CDR3 is TGTGCCAGCAGTAAGACGGGGTTCGGGAACACTGAAGCTTTCTTT.

Comment on this clonotype: Relative to the germline gene, one junction end is altered; a read error may explain this. This chain uses TRBV30 with TRBJ2-1; D is perhaps TRBD1 (5 bases). CDR3 length: 13 amino acids. Germline CDR1 is GTSNPN and CDR2 is SVGIG (reference sequence). CDR3 region: CAWSGGSYNEQLF. In DNA, the CDR3 is TGTGCCTGGAGTGGGGGCTCCTACAATGAGCAGCTCTTC.

The chain couples TRBV14 to TRBJ2-3, with 7 bases fitting TRBD2. Germline CDR1 and CDR2: SGHDN and FVKESK. CDR3 length equals 15 residues. V trimming: 4 bases; J trimming: 2 bases; junction bases outside the gene matches: 6. DNA for the CDR3: TGTGCCAGCAGCCTTCTAGCGGACTACACAGATACGCAGTATTTT. Its translation: CASSLLADYTDTQYF.

This clonotype was detected many times. The chain is built from TRBV20-1 and TRBJ2-1; D might be TRBD1 (6 bases). This CDR3 has 15 amino acids. CDR1 is DFQATT, CDR2 SNEGSKA, per germline (reference sequence). V was pared by 1 base and J by 9 bases, with 19 bases between. CDR3 in amino acids: CSARGGVFRGGEQFF. The CDR3, as DNA: TGCAGTGCTAGAGGGGGAGTGTTCAGGGGCGGTGAGCAGTTCTTC.

CDR3: CSPQRDNEQFF. The CDR3, as DNA: TGCAGCCCACAGCGGGACAATGAGCAGTTCTTC. V is TRBV29-1 and J is TRBJ2-1, with TRBD2 as a possible D gene (6 bases). CDR1 is SQVTM, CDR2 ANQGSEA, per germline. The CDR3 runs to 11 residues. V lost 8 bases and J 5 bases, leaving 10 bases between the germline ends.

This clonotype was recorded at least ten times. The V call is TRBV2, the J call TRBJ2-7; maybe TRBD1 (5 bases). Trimming cost V 7 bases and J 4 bases, with 5 bases left between them. This CDR3 is built from 10 residues. Germline V CDR1 and CDR2: SNHLY, FYNNEI. CDR3 sequence: CASKGYEQYF. As DNA, the CDR3 is TGTGCCAGCAAGGGGTACGAGCAGTACTTC.

This chain links TRBV6-5 with TRBJ1-1; 10 nucleotides match TRBD1. V lost 4 bases to trimming and J lost 5 bases; unmatched junction nucleotides: 13. Germline CDR1 MNHEY, CDR2 SVGAGI. The CDR3 extends over 17 amino acids. The CDR3 loop reads CASSSIPGQGPSTEAFF. The CDR3 bases are TGTGCCAGCAGTTCGATTCCGGGACAGGGGCCTTCTACTGAAGCTTTCTTT.

This clonotype was observed many times. V is TRBV10-3 and J is TRBJ1-1; D is perhaps TRBD1 (6 bases). This CDR3 comprises 16 residues. V was pared by 0 bases and J by 1 base, with 12 bases between. Germline CDR1 is ENHRY and CDR2 is SYGVKD. The CDR3 DNA follows: TGTGCCATCAGTGAGTCTATAACCAGGGGGAACACTGAAGCTTTCTTT. It specifies CAISESITRGNTEAFF.

This clonotype was picked up many times. The chain joins TRBV12-3 or TRBV12-4 to TRBJ2-2; no firm D call. Trimming removed 4 bases at V and 1 base at J, with 16 bases between. The length of the CDR3 is 17 residues. The CDR3, as DNA: TGTGCCAGCAGTTCAGTGGGTCCCGGAAAGAACACCGGGGAGCTGTTTTTT. Translation gives CASSSVGPGKNTGELFF.

The chain recombines TRBV28 with TRBJ2-3; possibly TRBD2 for D (7 bases). V was shortened by 6 bases and J by 6 bases, with 13 bases between the two germline ends. Looked up from germline, CDR1 is MDHEN and CDR2 is SYDVKM. This CDR3 has 13 amino acids. Written as DNA, the CDR3 is TGTGCCAGCAGACTAGGGGGAGGGGATACGCAGTATTTT. Translated, it gives CASRLGGGDTQYF.

This clonotype was detected ten times or more. The CDR3 loop is CASSSGRGPTDTQYF. The CDR3 nucleotides are TGTGCCAGCAGCTCTGGCAGGGGACCCACAGATACGCAGTATTTT. V usage is TRBV7-2 and J usage is TRBJ2-3; weak D call: TRBD1 (6 bases). Germline V gene lookup returns CDR1 SGHTA and CDR2 FQGNSA. The V end was cut by 4 bases, the J end by 2 bases, with 13 bases between. The CDR3 is 15 amino acids. The full variable domain, rest sourced from reference TRBV7-2 and TRBJ2-3, is GAGVSQSPSNKVTEKGKDVELRCDPISGHTALYWYRQSLGQGLEFLIYFQGNSAPDKSGLPSDRFSAERTGGSVSTLTIQRTQQEDSAVYLCASSSGRGPTDTQYFGPGTRLTVL.

This clonotype has more than one count but fewer than ten. V gene TRBV28 combines with J gene TRBJ1-6, with D possibly TRBD1 on 5 matching bases. The CDR3 contains 14 residues. The germline V gene encodes CDR1 MDHEN and CDR2 SYDVKM. V was cut by 4 bases and J by 10 bases, with 14 bases left in between. The CDR3 region is CASSSTATRSPLHF. CDR3 bases: TGTGCCAGCAGTTCGACAGCGACTAGATCACCCCTCCACTTT.

This clonotype was detected ten times or more. The V call is TRBV27, the J call TRBJ1-2; 9 bases map to TRBD1. The CDR3 extends over 15 amino acids. V was clipped by 4 bases and J by 6 bases; unmatched bases: 9. The germline V gene encodes CDR1 MNHEY and CDR2 SMNVEV (reference sequence). The CDR3 region is CASSSPGQGINGYTF. The CDR3 DNA reads as TGTGCCAGCAGTTCTCCGGGACAGGGAATTAATGGCTACACCTTC.

This clonotype was counted between two and nine times. The J gene is TRBJ1-6, the V gene TRBV28, with D perhaps matching TRBD1 (6 bases). CDR1 and CDR2 from the germline V gene are MDHEN and SYDVKM. V was pared by 6 bases and J by 8 bases, with 26 bases between. The CDR3 loop spans 18 amino acids. As DNA, the CDR3 is TGTGCCAGCAGCGAAGGCCTTTTAAGAGCAGGGGTTGATTCACCCCTCCACTTT. As protein: CASSEGLLRAGVDSPLHF.

In its sample, this clonotype was seen many times. The chain recombines TRBV29-1 with TRBJ1-1; 8 nucleotides agree with TRBD1. Trimming took 6 bases from V and 1 from J; bases not matched to a gene: 4. CDR1 and CDR2 (germline): SQVTM, ANQGSEA. The CDR3 contains 13 residues. CDR3 nucleotide sequence: TGCAGCGTGCAGACAGGGGCGAACACTGAAGCTTTCTTT. Translation gives CSVQTGANTEAFF.

This clonotype was seen repeatedly, ten times or more. V and J are TRBV20-1 and TRBJ2-2, with 7 bases fitting TRBD1. The V gene's germline CDR1 is DFQATT and CDR2 SNEGSKA (reference sequence). Losses at the gene ends were 6 bases for V and 7 bases for J; bases not matched to a gene: 20. The CDR3 runs to 17 residues. CDR3 sequence (DNA): TGCAGTGCCGCGCGCAAAACAGGGGTTCTGTCTGGCGGGGAGCTGTTTTTT. Its protein is CSAARKTGVLSGGELFF.